One and the same sample provided the 11 T cell receptor beta chains below, sequenced in a study of shared clonotypes between healthy human individuals. Sequenced by immunoSEQ multiplex PCR; TCRdb stores in-frame clones only, minus some. Of under 1,100,000 clones listed, around 74% are singletons. The material sequenced was memory CD4+ T cells sorted from blood. Subset here: CD45RA-negative fraction. Every receptor here comes from a man between 18 and 35 years old in good health.

Only a few counts were recorded for this clone. The chain couples TRBV14 to TRBJ1-2, with D possibly matching TRBD1 (6 bases). V shed 5 bases and J shed 2 bases, with 12 bases lying between them. The CDR3 has 14 residues. Germline CDR1 and CDR2: SGHDN and FVKESK. The CDR3 nucleotides are TGTGCCAGCAGCAGTCAACAGGGAAACTATGGCTACACCTTC. The encoded protein is CASSSQQGNYGYTF.

Note on this clone: The same CDR3 can be traced to other DNA sequences in this sample. V is TRBV11-3 and J is TRBJ1-1, with D possibly TRBD1 on 5 matching bases. In germline, CDR1 is SGHNT, CDR2 YENEEA. Trimming stripped 3 bases from V and 1 base from J, with 9 bases between. The CDR3 extends over 14 amino acids. CDR3 residues: CASSLGGKNTEAFF. CDR3 bases: TGTGCCAGCAGCTTGGGGGGGAAGAACACTGAAGCTTTCTTT. Full variable domain (outside the CDR3, taken from reference TRBV11-3 and TRBJ1-1): EAGVVQSPRYKIIEKKQPVAFWCNPISGHNTLYWYLQNLGQGPELLIRYENEEAVDDSQLPKDRFSAERLKGVDSTLKIQPAELGDSAVYLCASSLGGKNTEAFFGQGTRLTVV.

The genes are TRBV6-6 and TRBJ1-4; tentative D call: TRBD1 (5 bases). The CDR3 runs 14 residues. Germline V CDR1 and CDR2: MNHNY, SVGAGI (reference sequence). V was trimmed by 8 bases and J by 3 bases, leaving 13 bases between them. The CDR3 nucleotides are TGTGCCAGCGTAACCGGGGGGTCTAATGAAAAACTGTTTTTT. Its protein product is CASVTGGSNEKLFF.

The chain is built from TRBV10-1 and TRBJ2-1; 8 bases are a match to TRBD1. V lost 2 bases and J lost 13; bases outside the gene matches: 16. This CDR3 contains 16 residues. CDR1 WNHNN and CDR2 SYGVQD come from the germline V gene (reference sequence). Here the CDR3 reads CASSEGSGGQGTSQFF. The CDR3 region has the DNA TGCGCCAGCAGTGAGGGCTCCGGAGGACAGGGTACCTCACAGTTCTTC.

In regard to this clone: A read error may explain this, as a much larger clone is one base away. The CDR3 loop is CARDRGETQYF. CDR3 nucleotides: TGTGCCAGAGACAGGGGAGAGACCCAGTACTTC. The chain is built from TRBV7-3 and TRBJ2-5, with 8 bases identical to TRBD1. Germline loops: CDR1 SGHTA, CDR2 FQGTGA. Trimming cost V 9 bases and J 4 bases; bases outside gene matches: 1. CDR3 length: 11 amino acids.

The chain combines TRBV7-2 with TRBJ2-7, with 8 bases matching TRBD2. The V gene end was trimmed by 7 bases and the J gene end by 4 bases; junction bases not matched to a gene: 12. The germline V gene encodes CDR1 SGHTA and CDR2 FQGNSA. This CDR3 region has 15 residues. CDR3 in amino acids: CASTYLAGLGYEQYF. DNA for the CDR3: TGTGCCAGCACCTATCTAGCGGGTTTGGGGTACGAGCAGTACTTC.

This clone came up once. The chain uses TRBV7-3 and TRBJ2-7, with D perhaps TRBD1 (7 bases). The CDR3 sequence is 18 residues long. The V gene's germline CDR1 is SGHTA and CDR2 FQGTGA. V was shortened by 2 bases and J by 3 bases, with 23 bases between the two germline ends. The CDR3 nucleotides are TGTGCCAGCAGCTTATCCAGGGGGGTCCTCGGGGCTCTCTACGAGCAGTACTTC. It encodes CASSLSRGVLGALYEQYF.

This rearrangement joins TRBV7-9 to TRBJ1-3, with a weak D call TRBD1 (6 bases). The CDR3 sequence is 15 residues long. Germline CDR1 reads SEHNR; CDR2 reads FQNEAQ (reference sequence). Between the trimmed V and J ends, which lost 3 bases and 0 bases, there was a span of 9 bases. CDR3 residues: CASSFGTTSGNTIYF. In nucleotides, the CDR3 is TGTGCCAGCAGCTTCGGGACAACCTCTGGAAACACCATATATTTT.

This clone was seen only a few times. The J gene is TRBJ1-2, the V gene TRBV13; 7 nucleotides agree with TRBD1. CDR1 PRHDT and CDR2 FYEKMQ come from the germline V gene (reference sequence). The CDR3 is 15 amino acids. Unmatched junction bases numbered 9, after V lost 4 bases and J lost 4 bases. The CDR3 loop is CASSSDRMSVYGYTF. For the CDR3, the DNA is TGTGCCAGCAGCTCGGACAGGATGAGCGTCTATGGCTACACCTTC.

The gene calls are TRBV5-1 and TRBJ2-1, with 7 bases fitting TRBD2. The V and J ends lost 7 bases and 4 bases, in that order; junction bases with no gene match: 11. The CDR3 extends over 15 amino acids. Per the germline V gene, CDR1 is SGHRS and CDR2 is YFSETQ. The CDR3 DNA sequence: TGCGCCAGCCGGACCCTAGCGGCCCAATACAATGAGCAGTTCTTC. Protein sequence: CASRTLAAQYNEQFF.

The chain is built from TRBV11-2 and TRBJ2-3, with 7 bases fitting TRBD2. The trim removed 3 bases at V and 4 bases at J, leaving 7 bases unmatched. The CDR3 sequence is 15 residues long. Germline CDR1 and CDR2: SGHAT and FQNNGV. The CDR3 is CASSFTGGFADTQYF. The DNA of the CDR3 is TGTGCCAGCAGCTTTACGGGGGGATTTGCAGATACGCAGTATTTT. Filled out from reference TRBV11-2 and TRBJ2-3, the complete variable domain reads EAGVAQSPRYKIIEKRQSVAFWCNPISGHATLYWYQQILGQGPKLLIQFQNNGVVDDSQLPKDRFSAERLKGVDSTLKIQPAKLEDSAVYLCASSFTGGFADTQYFGPGTRLTVL.